A selection of T cell receptor beta chains follows, all from one sample in a study of shared clonotypes between healthy human individuals. Produced via immunoSEQ multiplex PCR; TCRdb's table is partial and in-frame only. This sample carries some 2,500,000 clones, about 90% of them seen once, and the ten largest clones take roughly 0.34%. The sequenced material came from naive CD4+ T cells from PBMCs. These receptors were taken from a man younger than 35 in good health. Some clones in this sample may be carry-over from other donors' samples. The CDR3 runs from the conserved cysteine through the conserved F or W. The D gene is left open where the match is weak. Some rows mark clone size as missing; the rest say once, few, many or name a class of expanded clone.

size: -; J: TRBJ2-3; V: TRBV28; D: TRBD2; CDR3: CASSPPGLAGGTTDTQYF; DNA: TGTGCCAGCAGTCCCCCGGGACTAGCGGGAGGAACCACAGATACGCAGTATTTT
size: -; J: TRBJ1-3; V: TRBV7-6; D: -; CDR3: CASSLLGYHSGNTIYF; DNA: TGTGCCAGCAGCTTATTGGGGTACCACTCTGGAAACACCATATATTTT
size: -; J: TRBJ2-1; V: TRBV9; D: TRBD2; CDR3: CASSLRGLAVNNEQFF; DNA: TGTGCCAGCAGCCTAAGGGGACTAGCGGTTAACAATGAGCAGTTCTTC
size: -; J: TRBJ1-5; V: TRBV6-5; D: TRBD1; CDR3: CASSRPQGAYQPQHF; DNA: TGTGCCAGCAGTAGACCACAGGGGGCGTACCAGCCCCAGCATTTT
size: -; J: TRBJ2-1; V: TRBV7-2; D: -; CDR3: CASSLTSSYNEQFF; DNA: TGTGCCAGCAGCTTAACTAGCTCCTACAATGAGCAGTTCTTC
size: once; J: TRBJ1-1; V: TRBV2; D: -; CDR3: CARARGNTEAFF; DNA: TGTGCCAGAGCCAGGGGGAACACTGAAGCTTTCTTT
size: -; J: TRBJ2-1; V: TRBV27; D: TRBD1; CDR3: CASSSGQGSYNEQFF; DNA: TGTGCCAGCAGTTCCGGACAGGGATCCTACAATGAGCAGTTCTTC
size: -; J: TRBJ2-3; V: TRBV29-1; D: -; CDR3: CSVEGWLAVNTQYF; DNA: TGCAGCGTTGAAGGGTGGCTAGCAGTGAATACGCAGTATTTT
size: -; J: TRBJ2-1; V: TRBV28; D: -; CDR3: CASSSSGIAYNEQFF; DNA: TGTGCCAGCAGCTCATCCGGGATTGCCTACAATGAGCAGTTCTTC
size: once; J: TRBJ2-1; V: TRBV30; D: -; CDR3: CAWSRQGLDEQFF; DNA: TGTGCCTGGAGTCGTCAGGGGTTGGATGAGCAGTTCTTC
size: few; J: TRBJ2-2; V: TRBV11-2; D: -; CDR3: CASSARSGTGELFF; DNA: TGTGCCAGCAGCGCCCGGTCGGGAACCGGGGAGCTGTTTTTT
size: -; J: TRBJ1-5; V: TRBV15; D: TRBD1; CDR3: CATSRGETGVNQPQHF; DNA: TGTGCCACCAGCAGAGGGGAGACAGGGGTCAATCAGCCCCAGCATTTT
size: -; J: TRBJ2-1; V: TRBV9; D: -; CDR3: CASSVDPVSSYNEQFF; DNA: TGTGCCAGCAGCGTAGACCCGGTGAGCTCCTACAATGAGCAGTTCTTC
size: once; J: TRBJ2-3; V: TRBV2; D: -; CDR3: CASSEGTTTYTDTQYF; DNA: TGTGCCAGCAGTGAAGGGACTACCACTTACACAGATACGCAGTATTTT